One and the same sample provided the 11 T cell receptor beta chains below, sequenced in a study of Graves' ophthalmopathy and Graves' hyperthyroidism. RNA transcripts provided the template for amplifying TCR beta CDR3 regions. Second-round multiplex PCR came after a first-round RT-PCR that employed HTBI primers. TCRdb independently ran MiXCR on the multiplex PCR reads; one entry per CDR3 protein. The data contain about 620,000 distinct CDR3 sequences, 20% to 25% of them singletons. The sample consisted of peripheral blood. These receptors all stem from a woman between 18 and 29 years old with stable Graves' hyperthyroidism. Some clones in this sample may be carry-over from other donors' samples.

This clonotype was detected ten times or more. The chain has TRBV5-1 and TRBJ2-2; 9 nucleotides match TRBD2. This CDR3 has 16 residues. Germline CDR1 SGHRS, CDR2 YFSETQ. Trimming took 4 bases from V and 8 from J; bases not matched to a gene: 12. The CDR3 DNA is TGCGCCAGCAGCCTGACTAGCGGACTGATAGGGGGGGAGCTGTTTTTT. Residues: CASSLTSGLIGGELFF.

This clonotype was picked up many times. The chain couples TRBV12-3 or TRBV12-4 to TRBJ1-6; 8 bases line up with TRBD1. The junction had 5 bases not matched to a gene; V was cut back by 3 bases and J by 7 bases. This CDR3 is built from 15 residues. CDR3 sequence reads: CASSLYRGSNSPLHF. CDR3 coding DNA: TGTGCCAGCAGTTTGTACAGGGGGTCGAATTCACCCCTCCACTTT.

The gene calls are TRBV5-1 and TRBJ2-7, with D possibly matching TRBD1 (5 bases). The CDR3 extends over 15 amino acids. Germline CDR1 reads SGHRS; CDR2 reads YFSETQ. The V end lost 0 bases, the J end lost 5 bases, and 15 bases lay between the germline ends. CDR3 amino acids: CASSLEGHPGDEQYF. DNA of the CDR3: TGCGCCAGCAGCTTGGAGGGGCACCCCGGAGACGAGCAGTACTTC. Full variable domain (rest looked up from reference TRBV5-1 and TRBJ2-7): KAGVTQTPRYLIKTRGQQVTLSCSPISGHRSVSWYQQTPGQGLQFLFEYFSETQRNKGNFPGRFSGRQFSNSRSEMNVSTLELGDSALYLCASSLEGHPGDEQYFGPGTRLTVT.

This clonotype showed up many times. This chain joins TRBV6-5 and TRBJ1-1; D is ambiguous. Germline loops: CDR1 MNHEY, CDR2 SVGAGI. The CDR3 runs to 15 residues. V lost 6 bases to trimming and J lost 1 base, with 15 bases between them. The CDR3 nucleotides read TGTGCCAGCAGCCACTCGCGACGGCAGAACACTGAAGCTTTCTTT. This gives the protein CASSHSRRQNTEAFF.

The genes are TRBV20-1 and TRBJ1-5; D is undetermined. The V gene lost 3 bases and the J gene lost 0 bases, with 6 bases spanning the gap. CDR1 and CDR2 (germline): DFQATT, SNEGSKA (reference sequence). The CDR3 runs to 13 residues. The CDR3 spells CSARANSNQPQHF. In nucleotides, the CDR3 is TGCAGTGCTAGGGCCAATAGCAATCAGCCCCAGCATTTT.

This clonotype was seen more than once but under ten times. The CDR3 DNA reads TGTGCCAGCAGCCTGACCTCTAACTATGGCTACACCTTC. Translating gives CASSLTSNYGYTF. The chain joins TRBV6-1 to TRBJ1-2; D unresolved. Germline V gene lookup returns CDR1 MNHNS and CDR2 SASEGT. The CDR3 covers 13 residues. V was shortened by 6 bases and J by 0 bases, with 8 bases between the two germline ends.

At least ten counts were recorded for this clonotype. In DNA, the CDR3 is TGTGCCAGCACCTGGGGTTCCGGTGGTGGCTACACCTTC. Amino acid sequence: CASTWGSGGGYTF. The chain couples TRBV27 to TRBJ1-2; D unresolved. The V end lost 7 bases, the J end lost 7 bases, and 16 bases lay between the germline ends. The CDR3 has 13 amino acids. Germline-derived CDR1 and CDR2 are MNHEY and SMNVEV (reference sequence).

This clonotype was seen just once. This chain links TRBV6-1 with TRBJ1-5; D is ambiguous. Germline CDR1 is MNHNS and CDR2 is SASEGT. This CDR3 has 14 residues. With 9 bases removed from V and 0 bases from J, the gap between germline ends came to 12 bases. CDR3 region: CASSVALSNQPQHF. For the CDR3, the DNA is TGTGCCAGTAGCGTGGCCCTTAGCAATCAGCCCCAGCATTTT.

This clonotype was counted ten times or more. The CDR3 coding sequence is TGTGCCCATTCTCACAGGGTCTATGGCTACACCTTC. As protein: CAHSHRVYGYTF. The genes are TRBV30 and TRBJ1-2, with D possibly matching TRBD1 (6 bases). Germline V gives CDR1 GTSNPN, CDR2 SVGIG (reference sequence). The CDR3 runs to 12 residues. Trimming cost V 8 bases and J 4 bases, with 14 bases left between them.

This clonotype was observed many times. The chain recombines TRBV29-1 with TRBJ2-7; 9 bases are a match to TRBD2. After removal of 4 bases from V and 6 bases from J, the junction contained 7 bases not matched to a gene. Germline V gene data show CDR1 as SQVTM and CDR2 as ANQGSEA. This CDR3 has 13 amino acids. CDR3 coding DNA: TGCAGCGTTGTCCTAGCGGGGATTCGCGAGCAGTACTTC. Its translation is CSVVLAGIREQYF.

This clonotype was seen ten or more times. The CDR3 DNA follows: TGTGCCAGCAGTTCTAGCGGCGCAGGGGAGCTGTTTTTT. It codes for CASSSSGAGELFF. The rearrangement uses TRBV6-5 and TRBJ2-2; 7 bases align to TRBD2. This CDR3 is built from 13 residues. V gave up 4 bases and J gave up 8 bases; unmatched junction bases: 4. CDR1 is MNHEY and CDR2 is SVGAGI in the germline V gene.